This entry lists 21 T cell receptor beta chains sequenced from one sample in a study of identifying expanded T cells in peripheral blood. Here immunoSEQ multiplex PCR was the method, and the copy in TCRdb shows in-frame clones only, minus some. Among tens of thousands of clones listed, 88% were seen once. The material sequenced was blood. These receptors were taken from a person between 18 and 75 years old in good health.

The genes are TRBV15 and TRBJ1-3, with 7 positions matching TRBD1. J was trimmed by 0 bases and V by 0 bases; bases with no gene match: 2. Germline values: CDR1 LNHNV, CDR2 YYDKDF (reference sequence). This CDR3 has 16 amino acids. The CDR3 region has the DNA TGTGCCACCAGCAGAGATAGGGACAGCTCTGGAAACACCATATATTTT. The encoded protein is CATSRDRDSSGNTIYF.

The chain is built from TRBV19 and TRBJ2-3; D unresolved. The CDR3 length is 15 residues. The V end lost 7 bases, the J end lost 0 bases, and 14 bases lay between the germline ends. Germline loops: CDR1 LNHDA, CDR2 SQIVND (reference sequence). CDR3 DNA: TGTGCCAGTACCCCCTGGGCCAGTAGCACAGATACGCAGTATTTT. Protein: CASTPWASSTDTQYF. The complete variable domain, with remaining parts taken from reference TRBV19 and TRBJ2-3, reads DGGITQSPKYLFRKEGQNVTLSCEQNLNHDAMYWYRQDPGQGLRLIYYSQIVNDFQKGDIAEGYSVSREKKESFPLTVTSAQKNPTAFYLCASTPWASSTDTQYFGPGTRLTVL.

The chain carries TRBV27 and TRBJ1-5, with 7 bases fitting TRBD1. Trimming cost V 8 bases and J 1 base; bases outside gene matches: 8. The CDR3 contains 15 residues. Germline V gene sequence: CDR1 MNHEY, CDR2 SMNVEV (reference sequence). CDR3: CASESTGRSNQPQHF. The DNA for the CDR3 is TGTGCCAGCGAATCGACAGGGAGAAGCAATCAGCCCCAGCATTTT.

This chain joins TRBV10-3 and TRBJ2-1, with 10 bases lining up with TRBD2. J gave up 9 bases and V 2 bases, and 4 bases lay outside the gene matches. The CDR3 totals 14 residues. CDR1 and CDR2 from the germline V gene are ENHRY and SYGVKD. In DNA form, the CDR3 reads TGTGCCATCAGTGAGCTAGCGGGGGTCATTGAGCAGTTCTTC. Protein sequence: CAISELAGVIEQFF.

J is TRBJ1-1 and V is TRBV6-5; perhaps TRBD1 as D (6 bases). Germline assignment: CDR1 MNHEY and CDR2 SVGAGI. CDR3 length equals 14 residues. V gave up 6 bases and J gave up 3 bases, with 14 bases separating them. The CDR3 here is CASSLGALDTEAFF. The CDR3 nucleotides are TGTGCCAGCAGCTTGGGGGCGTTGGACACTGAAGCTTTCTTT.

The rearrangement joins TRBV7-6 to TRBJ2-5; D is unclear. V was shortened by 3 bases and J by 9 bases, with 11 bases between the two germline ends. The CDR3 runs to 12 residues. CDR1 is SGHVS, CDR2 FNYEAQ, per germline. In DNA form, the CDR3 reads TGTGCCAGCAGCTTCGACCGCGGCCCCCAGTACTTC. Translated: CASSFDRGPQYF.

This clone has at least ten counts. The rearrangement uses TRBV20-1 and TRBJ1-2; 7 nucleotides match TRBD1. The germline V gene has CDR1 DFQATT and CDR2 SNEGSKA (reference sequence). V was clipped by 5 bases and J by 5 bases; unmatched bases: 2. CDR3 length: 11 residues. The CDR3 loop reads CSAGTVYGYTF. The CDR3 DNA follows: TGCAGTGCTGGGACAGTGTATGGCTACACCTTC.

CDR3: CASTRSDINEQFF. The CDR3 DNA reads as TGTGCCAGTACTAGGTCCGATATTAATGAGCAGTTCTTC. This rearrangement joins TRBV19 to TRBJ2-1; unclear D gene. CDR1 and CDR2 (germline): LNHDA, SQIVND (reference sequence). CDR3 size: 13 residues. Deletions cut 7 bases from V and 7 bases from J, with 14 bases between.

This clone was seen a handful of times. V usage is TRBV28 and J usage is TRBJ1-1; the D is unclear. The ends were cut back, 4 bases at V and 4 bases at J, with 7 bases in the middle. This CDR3 has 12 residues. Germline CDR1 is MDHEN and CDR2 is SYDVKM. The CDR3 DNA reads TGTGCCAGCAGTTCCGGTTCCACTGAAGCTTTCTTT. Translated, it gives CASSSGSTEAFF. Filled out from reference TRBV28 and TRBJ1-1, the complete variable domain reads DVKVTQSSRYLVKRTGEKVFLECVQDMDHENMFWYRQDPGLGLRLIYFSYDVKMKEKGDIPEGYSVSREKKERFSLILESASTNQTSMYLCASSSGSTEAFFGQGTRLTVV.

This rearrangement joins TRBV7-6 to TRBJ2-7; D may correspond to TRBD1 or TRBD2 (6 bases each). This CDR3 contains 13 residues. V gave up 4 bases and J gave up 5 bases, with 12 bases separating them. CDR1 is SGHVS, CDR2 FNYEAQ, per germline. This CDR3 is CASSSSGGDEQYF. For the CDR3, the DNA is TGTGCCAGCAGCTCCTCCGGGGGCGACGAGCAGTACTTC.

The chain couples TRBV28 to TRBJ1-1; unclear D gene. Per the germline V gene, CDR1 is MDHEN and CDR2 is SYDVKM. The CDR3 contains 14 residues. Trimming removed 6 bases from V and 4 bases from J, with 15 bases in between. CDR3 protein: CASSTPLIPTEAFF. In nucleotides, the CDR3 is TGTGCCAGCAGCACCCCACTTATTCCCACTGAAGCTTTCTTT.

V usage is TRBV9 and J usage is TRBJ2-1, with 9 bases identical to TRBD1. The V gene end was trimmed by 5 bases and the J gene end by 7 bases; junction bases not matched to a gene: 7. Germline V gives CDR1 SGDLS, CDR2 YYNGEE. The CDR3 length is 14 residues. The CDR3 reads CASSTGGAFNEQFF. DNA of the CDR3: TGTGCCAGCAGTACAGGGGGCGCGTTTAATGAGCAGTTCTTC.

This clone was seen more than once but under ten times. J is TRBJ1-1 and V is TRBV19; unclear D gene. The germline CDR1 and CDR2 sequences are LNHDA and SQIVND (reference sequence). The CDR3 runs to 13 residues. The V and J ends lost 5 bases and 9 bases respectively, with 16 bases between them. This chain's CDR3 is CASSGRAAVKAFF. In DNA, the CDR3 is TGTGCCAGTAGTGGTAGGGCGGCGGTGAAAGCTTTCTTT.

V and J are TRBV11-2 and TRBJ1-1, with D perhaps TRBD1 (6 bases). The CDR3 runs to 13 residues. Germline CDR1 reads SGHAT; CDR2 reads FQNNGV. Trimming shortened V by 3 bases and J by 3 bases, and 8 bases separated the two germline ends. CDR3 region: CASSFRGHTEAFF. In nucleotides, the CDR3 is TGTGCCAGCAGCTTCAGGGGACACACTGAAGCTTTCTTT.

The chain joins TRBV28 to TRBJ2-2, with a tentative D call TRBD2 (5 bases). The CDR3 contains 16 residues. Germline V gene data show CDR1 as MDHEN and CDR2 as SYDVKM. Trimming left V 3 bases short and J 0 bases short, with 11 bases between. CDR3 sequence: CASSLILGANTGELFF. The CDR3 DNA sequence: TGTGCCAGCAGTTTGATTTTGGGAGCGAACACCGGGGAGCTGTTTTTT.

This clone was counted ten times or more. V usage is TRBV21-1 and J usage is TRBJ2-7. TRBV21-1 is a documented pseudogene. The CDR3 runs to 17 residues. DNA of the CDR3: TGTGCCAGCAGCCACGTCGGACCGGACAGCGGGTCTTACGAGCAGTACTTC. It is translated as CASSHVGPDSGSYEQYF.

The rearrangement links TRBV5-6 to TRBJ1-2; D remains unclear. This CDR3 has 11 residues. CDR1 and CDR2 (germline): SGHDT, YYEEEE. V lost 2 bases and J 6 bases, leaving 5 bases between the germline ends. CDR3 nucleotides: TGTGCCAGCAGCTTCCATGATGGCTACACCTTC. Translated, it gives CASSFHDGYTF.

A single count supports this clone. The J gene is TRBJ2-1, the V gene TRBV5-4; D remains ambiguous. The V gene lost 0 bases and the J gene lost 9 bases, with 4 bases spanning the gap. The CDR3 covers 11 residues. Germline CDR1 is SGHNT and CDR2 is YYREEE (reference sequence). The chain's CDR3 is CASSLVGEQFF. The CDR3 coding sequence is TGTGCCAGCAGCTTGGTCGGTGAGCAGTTCTTC. The entire variable domain, with the rest obtained from reference TRBV5-4 and TRBJ2-1, is as follows: ETGVTQSPTHLIKTRGQQVTLRCSSQSGHNTVSWYQQALGQGPQFIFQYYREEENGRGNFPPRFSGLQFPNYSSELNVNALELDDSALYLCASSLVGEQFFGPGTRLTVL.

This sequence joins TRBV6-1 and TRBJ1-3; the D gene is possibly TRBD1 (5 bases). Germline values: CDR1 MNHNS, CDR2 SASEGT. The length of the CDR3 is 15 residues. Deletions cut 1 base from V and 1 base from J, with 8 bases between. CDR3 DNA: TGTGCCAGCAGTGAAGTGGCAGGGTCTGGAAACACCATATATTTT. Its protein product is CASSEVAGSGNTIYF.

The V and J genes are TRBV6-1 and TRBJ2-7; D perhaps matches TRBD2 (5 bases). The CDR3 runs to 13 residues. CDR1 MNHNS and CDR2 SASEGT come from the germline V gene. V was trimmed by 3 bases and J by 2 bases, leaving 8 bases between them. The CDR3 sequence: CASSDGRAYEQYF. The CDR3, as DNA: TGTGCCAGCAGTGACGGGCGGGCCTACGAGCAGTACTTC.

This clone was seen only once. The V and J genes are TRBV28 and TRBJ2-7, with D possibly TRBD1 on 6 matching bases. Germline CDR1 is MDHEN and CDR2 is SYDVKM. V dropped 3 bases and J dropped 8 bases, with 8 bases sitting between them. This CDR3 is 11 amino acids long. Written as DNA, the CDR3 is TGTGCCAGCAGTTTCCGGGACAAGCAGTACTTC. Translation gives CASSFRDKQYF. The complete variable domain, with remaining parts taken from reference TRBV28 and TRBJ2-7, reads DVKVTQSSRYLVKRTGEKVFLECVQDMDHENMFWYRQDPGLGLRLIYFSYDVKMKEKGDIPEGYSVSREKKERFSLILESASTNQTSMYLCASSFRDKQYFGPGTRLTVT.